This T cell receptor beta chain was sequenced for a study of blood T cell repertoires in COVID-19. Study in general: The United States, Italy and Spain provided the acute and convalescent COVID-19 samples. PBMCs, B-cell-depleted T cells, or T cells were the source of the cDNA or gDNA that made up the material.

The CDR3 runs 13 residues. The trim removed 5 bases at V and 8 bases at J, leaving 3 bases unmatched. Germline CDR1 reads SEHNR; CDR2 reads FQNEAQ (reference sequence). Source study methods: Scientists estimated how many nucleated cells there were by amplifying reference gene primers. Profiled with immunoSEQ multiplex PCR; TCRdb holds only in-frame clones, not every one. Clone size and V and J calls were adopted from that table, with D and trimming inferred from the DNA. The table has about 200,000 clones, around 90% seen once. This sequence originates from a man aged 35 to 55 with active or convalescent COVID-19. Sequenced sample: peripheral blood. V and J are TRBV7-9 and TRBJ2-1; TRBD2 aligns across 10 bases. In DNA form, the CDR3 reads TGTGCCAGCAGCCCTAGCGGGAGAGATGAGCAGTTCTTC. Its translation is CASSPSGRDEQFF. The whole variable domain, filled in from reference TRBV7-9 and TRBJ2-1, reads DTGVSQNPRHKITKRGQNVTFRCDPISEHNRLYWYRQTLGQGPEFLTYFQNEAQLEKSRLLSDRFSAERPKGSFSTLEIQRTEQGDSAMYLCASSPSGRDEQFFGPGTRLTVL.